These 15 T cell receptor beta chains were sequenced from one sample in a study of blood T cell repertoires in COVID-19. The assay was immunoSEQ multiplex PCR, and TCRdb's table has in-frame clones only and misses some. Of nearly 400,000 clones in the sample, over 85% are singletons; the top ten hold 1.7%. Sequenced sample: PBMCs or T cells enriched from blood (not recorded which). All receptors derive from a woman in her twenties or thirties who had recovered from COVID-19.

This clone was recorded once. J is TRBJ2-1 and V is TRBV28; weak D call: TRBD2 (7 bases). V dropped 5 bases and J dropped 7 bases, with 21 bases sitting between them. The CDR3 is 16 residues long. Germline lookup yields CDR1 MDHEN and CDR2 SYDVKM. CDR3 DNA: TGTGCCAGCAGTCGTCGAGGGGGAGGGCCGAGGAATGAGCAGTTCTTC. Protein product: CASSRRGGGPRNEQFF.

This clone turned up a few times. The genes are TRBV4-3 and TRBJ1-2; unclear D gene. This CDR3 is 14 amino acids long. Germline V lookup: CDR1 LGHNA, CDR2 YSLEER. The V end lost 0 bases, the J end lost 7 bases, and 12 bases lay between the germline ends. The CDR3 loop reads CASSQELLSGGYTF. The CDR3 DNA sequence: TGCGCCAGCAGCCAAGAGTTACTATCGGGTGGCTACACCTTC.

In regard to this clone: The sample carries other DNA sequences with the same CDR3. The J gene is TRBJ1-1, the V gene TRBV6-5; D unclear. This CDR3 comprises 11 residues. Germline CDR1 is MNHEY and CDR2 is SVGAGI. V was cut by 6 bases and J by 1 base, with 3 bases left in between. This chain's CDR3 is CASSGNTEAFF. The CDR3 nucleotides are TGTGCCAGCAGCGGGAACACTGAAGCTTTCTTT.

This clone was recorded only once. V is TRBV24-1 and J is TRBJ2-5; tentatively, D is TRBD2 (5 bases). The CDR3 has 15 amino acids. Per the germline V gene, CDR1 is KGHDR and CDR2 is SFDVKD. The ends were cut back, 5 bases at V and 5 bases at J, with 17 bases in the middle. CDR3 coding DNA: TGTGCCACCAGTGCCGCCGATCGGGAAGGGGAGACCCAGTACTTC. Translating gives CATSAADREGETQYF.

This chain uses TRBV7-2 with TRBJ2-3; no definite D call. The germline V gene has CDR1 SGHTA and CDR2 FQGNSA. The CDR3 loop spans 13 amino acids. V dropped 1 base and J dropped 6 bases, with 8 bases sitting between them. The CDR3 DNA follows: TGTGCCAGCAGCTTAGTCGTGTATGATACGCAGTATTTT. Its protein is CASSLVVYDTQYF.

The V and J genes are TRBV9 and TRBJ2-7; D is ambiguous. Germline lookup yields CDR1 SGDLS and CDR2 YYNGEE. Between the trimmed V and J ends, which lost 0 bases and 0 bases, there was a span of 4 bases. The CDR3 spans 13 residues. The CDR3 loop is CASSVAGSYEQYF. The CDR3 nucleotides read TGTGCCAGCAGCGTAGCCGGCTCCTACGAGCAGTACTTC.

The chain uses TRBV7-3 and TRBJ2-1; D is possibly TRBD1 (5 bases). The CDR3 loop spans 15 amino acids. The germline gives CDR1 SGHTA, CDR2 FQGTGA. The ends were cut back, 0 bases at V and 6 bases at J, with 12 bases in the middle. CDR3 DNA sequence: TGTGCCAGCAGCTTAACGAAGGCAGGGTTCAATGAGCAGTTCTTC. Translated, it gives CASSLTKAGFNEQFF. The whole variable domain, filled in from reference TRBV7-3 and TRBJ2-1, reads GAGVSQTPSNKVTEKGKYVELRCDPISGHTALYWYRQSLGQGPEFLIYFQGTGAADDSGLPNDRFFAVRPEGSVSTLKIQRTERGDSAVYLCASSLTKAGFNEQFFGPGTRLTVL.

The chain employs TRBV5-1 and TRBJ1-1; D gene uncertain. The V end lost 5 bases, the J end lost 7 bases, and 15 bases lay between the germline ends. The CDR3 is 13 amino acids. In germline, CDR1 is SGHRS, CDR2 YFSETQ. For the CDR3, the DNA is TGCGCCAGCAGTTTTGCGGTGAGAAATGAAGCTTTCTTT. Protein sequence: CASSFAVRNEAFF.

This rearrangement joins TRBV7-3 to TRBJ2-2; D remains unclear. V lost 3 bases and J lost 2, with 4 bases in between. The CDR3 covers 13 residues. Germline-derived CDR1 and CDR2 are SGHTA and FQGTGA. The CDR3 DNA is TGTGCCAGCAGCTTCCCTAACACCGGGGAGCTGTTTTTT. The encoded protein is CASSFPNTGELFF.

The chain links TRBV7-3 to TRBJ2-1; maybe TRBD2 (5 bases). The V end was cut by 5 bases, the J end by 8 bases, with 16 bases between. The germline V gene has CDR1 SGHTA and CDR2 FQGTGA. The CDR3 is 14 residues long. The CDR3 DNA follows: TGTGCCAGCAGCAAAAGACCCTTCGGGGATGAGCAGTTCTTC. It is translated as CASSKRPFGDEQFF.

The rearrangement joins TRBV6-1 to TRBJ1-3, with 10 bases matching TRBD1. Looked up from germline, CDR1 is MNHNS and CDR2 is SASEGT. The CDR3 extends over 20 amino acids. V shed 2 bases, J shed 1 base, and the junction held 14 bases outside the gene matches. CDR3 nucleotides: TGTGCCAGCAGTGAAAACCGGGGACAGGGGATCTTGGCTTCTGGAAACACCATATATTTT. It is translated as CASSENRGQGILASGNTIYF.

J is TRBJ1-1 and V is TRBV28; tentative D call: TRBD1 (5 bases). The germline V gene encodes CDR1 MDHEN and CDR2 SYDVKM. Trimming removed 3 bases at V and 7 bases at J, with 15 bases between. This CDR3 is built from 14 residues. The CDR3 region is CASSLGQGKGEAFF. The CDR3 nucleotides are TGTGCCAGCAGTTTGGGGCAGGGCAAGGGTGAAGCTTTCTTT.

The sample holds a few counts of this clone. V is TRBV2 and J is TRBJ1-4; D not resolved. Germline V gene data show CDR1 as SNHLY and CDR2 as FYNNEI. The CDR3 extends over 15 amino acids. The germline V and J ends were trimmed by 3 bases and 5 bases, with 13 bases remaining between them. The CDR3 protein is CASSDRLPQNEKLFF. The CDR3 DNA follows: TGTGCCAGCAGTGACCGACTGCCACAAAATGAAAAACTGTTTTTT.

The V and J genes are TRBV12-5 and TRBJ2-1; 10 bases match TRBD2. The CDR3 is made up of 16 amino acids. The germline gives CDR1 LGHNT, CDR2 FRNRAP. Unmatched junction bases numbered 14, after V lost 5 bases and J lost 10 bases. The CDR3 protein is CASGGGASGSLQEQFF. The CDR3 coding sequence is TGTGCTAGTGGTGGGGGGGCTAGCGGGAGCCTTCAGGAGCAGTTCTTC.

J is TRBJ2-7 and V is TRBV2; D might be TRBD1 (5 bases). Germline loops: CDR1 SNHLY, CDR2 FYNNEI. This CDR3 has 12 residues. V was cut by 8 bases and J by 6 bases, with 14 bases left in between. The CDR3 loop reads CASRRVLGEQYF. CDR3 DNA: TGTGCCAGCCGCAGGGTATTGGGCGAGCAGTACTTC.